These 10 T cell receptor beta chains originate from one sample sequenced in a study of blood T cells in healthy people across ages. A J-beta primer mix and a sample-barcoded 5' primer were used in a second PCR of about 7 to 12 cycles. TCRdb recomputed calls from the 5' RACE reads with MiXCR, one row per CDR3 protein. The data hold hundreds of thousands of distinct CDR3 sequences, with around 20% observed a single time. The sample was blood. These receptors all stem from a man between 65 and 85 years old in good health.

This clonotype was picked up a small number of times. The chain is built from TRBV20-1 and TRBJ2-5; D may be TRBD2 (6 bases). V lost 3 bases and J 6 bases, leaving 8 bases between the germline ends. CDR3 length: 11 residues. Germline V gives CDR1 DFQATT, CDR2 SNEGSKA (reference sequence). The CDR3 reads CSASGSKTQYF. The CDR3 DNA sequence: TGCAGTGCTAGCGGGAGCAAGACCCAGTACTTC.

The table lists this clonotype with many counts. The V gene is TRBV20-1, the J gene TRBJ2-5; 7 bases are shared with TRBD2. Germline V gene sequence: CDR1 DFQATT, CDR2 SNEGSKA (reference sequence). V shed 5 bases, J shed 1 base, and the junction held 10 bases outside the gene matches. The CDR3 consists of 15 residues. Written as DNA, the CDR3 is TGCAGTGCTGGGGGTACAGCGGGGATCCAAGAGACCCAGTACTTC. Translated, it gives CSAGGTAGIQETQYF.

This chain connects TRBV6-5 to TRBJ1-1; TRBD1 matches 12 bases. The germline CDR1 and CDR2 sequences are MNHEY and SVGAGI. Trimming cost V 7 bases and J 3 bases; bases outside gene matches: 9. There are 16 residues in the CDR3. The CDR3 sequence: CASNSGTGGAYTEAFF. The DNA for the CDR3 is TGTGCCAGCAACTCCGGGACAGGGGGCGCCTACACTGAAGCTTTCTTT.

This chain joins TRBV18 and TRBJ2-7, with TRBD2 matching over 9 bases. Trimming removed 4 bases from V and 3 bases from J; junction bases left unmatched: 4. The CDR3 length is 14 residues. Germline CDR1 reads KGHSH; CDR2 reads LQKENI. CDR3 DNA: TGTGCCAGCTCACGGACTAGCGACTACTACGAGCAGTACTTC. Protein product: CASSRTSDYYEQYF. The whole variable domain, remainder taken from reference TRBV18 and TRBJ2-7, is NAGVMQNPRHLVRRRGQEARLRCSPMKGHSHVYWYRQLPEEGLKFMVYLQKENIIDESGMPKERFSAEFPKEGPSILRIQQVVRGDSAAYFCASSRTSDYYEQYFGPGTRLTVT.

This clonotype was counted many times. CDR3 in DNA: TGCAGTGCTCCTAAAGTTAGGGAGTCCTACGAGCAGTACTTC. Its translation is CSAPKVRESYEQYF. The rearrangement joins TRBV20-1 to TRBJ2-7; a possible D gene is TRBD2 (5 bases). Trimming removed 5 bases at V and 1 base at J, with 15 bases between. The CDR3 runs 14 residues. CDR1 is DFQATT, CDR2 SNEGSKA, per germline (reference sequence).

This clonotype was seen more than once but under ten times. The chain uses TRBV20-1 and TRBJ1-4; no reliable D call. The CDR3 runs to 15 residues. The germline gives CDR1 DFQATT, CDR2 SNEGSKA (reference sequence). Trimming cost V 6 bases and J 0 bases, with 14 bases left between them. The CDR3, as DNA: TGCAGTGCCAAGACGGACGGAACAACTAATGAAAAACTGTTTTTT. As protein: CSAKTDGTTNEKLFF.

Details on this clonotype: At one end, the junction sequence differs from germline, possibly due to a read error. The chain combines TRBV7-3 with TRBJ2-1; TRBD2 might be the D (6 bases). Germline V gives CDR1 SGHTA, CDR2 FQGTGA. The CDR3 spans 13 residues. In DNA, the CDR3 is TGTGCCAGCAGCGCGGGACCCTACGATGAGCAGTTCTTC. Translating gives CASSAGPYDEQFF.

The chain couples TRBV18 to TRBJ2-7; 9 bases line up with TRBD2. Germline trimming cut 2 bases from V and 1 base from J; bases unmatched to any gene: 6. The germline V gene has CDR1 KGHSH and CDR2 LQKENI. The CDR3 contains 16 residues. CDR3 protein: CASSPSVAGVSYEQYF. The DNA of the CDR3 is TGTGCCAGCTCACCAAGTGTAGCGGGAGTATCCTACGAGCAGTACTTC.

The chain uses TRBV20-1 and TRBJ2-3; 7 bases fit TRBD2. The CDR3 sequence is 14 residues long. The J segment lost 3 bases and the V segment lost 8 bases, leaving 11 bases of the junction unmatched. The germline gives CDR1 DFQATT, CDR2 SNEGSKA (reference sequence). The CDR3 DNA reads TGCAGTACCATGGGGGGGAGTTCGACAGATACGCAGTATTTT. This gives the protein CSTMGGSSTDTQYF.

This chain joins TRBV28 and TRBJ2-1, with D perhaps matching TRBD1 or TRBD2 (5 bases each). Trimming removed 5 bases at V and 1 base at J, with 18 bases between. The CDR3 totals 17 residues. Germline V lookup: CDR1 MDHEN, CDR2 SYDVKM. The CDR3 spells CASSPYARAGSYNEQFF. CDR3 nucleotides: TGTGCCAGCAGTCCTTATGCGCGGGCAGGGTCCTACAATGAGCAGTTCTTC.